The 30 T cell receptor beta chains below come from one sample, sequenced in a study of response to subunit inactivated influenza vaccine (dated by TCRdb to 2017 to 2018). Libraries were made using RT-PCR. Sequenced using an Illumina HiSeq 2500. TCRdb trimmed the raw reads at Q25, called clones with MiXCR and kept productive beta chains. CDR3 protein duplicates are merged, each entry listing the most common genes and DNA. The sample includes 250,000 to 350,000 distinct CDR3 sequences, with over 20% observed a single time. 10% of the sample is held by the ten biggest clonotypes. The specimen was PBMCs from blood, collected less than 22 months after vaccination. These TCRs come from a man aged 45-69 years who received an inactivated influenza vaccine. Donor details come from another sample of the same person, matched by shared clones.

V usage is TRBV24-1 and J usage is TRBJ2-1; TRBD2 agrees at 8 bases. Germline assignment: CDR1 KGHDR and CDR2 SFDVKD. V lost 4 bases and J lost 5; bases outside the gene matches: 9. The CDR3 extends over 16 amino acids. CDR3 protein: CATSDPTSGLDNEQFF. In DNA, the CDR3 is TGTGCCACCAGTGACCCTACTAGCGGTCTAGACAATGAGCAGTTCTTC.

V usage is TRBV6-2 or TRBV6-3 and J usage is TRBJ1-5; 7 nucleotides agree with TRBD1. Germline CDR1 reads MNHEY; CDR2 reads SVGEGT. CDR3 length: 13 residues. V trimming: 6 bases; J trimming: 8 bases; junction bases outside the gene matches: 7. CDR3 in DNA: TGTGCCAGCAGAGAGGACAGGTGGGAGCCCCAGCATTTT. Translating gives CASREDRWEPQHF.

The chain has TRBV5-1 and TRBJ2-5; D possibly uses TRBD1 or TRBD2 (5 bases each). This CDR3 is built from 16 residues. With 3 bases removed from V and 5 bases from J, the gap between germline ends came to 20 bases. The germline V gene encodes CDR1 SGHRS and CDR2 YFSETQ. The DNA for the CDR3 is TGCGCCAGCAGCTCGACCGGGACGGCCTTTGGGGAGACCCAGTACTTC. It yields the protein CASSSTGTAFGETQYF.

This clonotype was counted a few times. The rearrangement joins TRBV11-3 to TRBJ1-5; 9 bases fit TRBD1. The CDR3 has 16 amino acids. CDR1 and CDR2 (germline): SGHNT, YENEEA. The ends lost 5 bases at V and 2 bases at J; junction bases unmatched: 7. Written as DNA, the CDR3 is TGTGCCAGCAGCACGGCCCGGACAGGGGGCAATCAGCCCCAGCATTTT. Its protein product is CASSTARTGGNQPQHF.

The rearrangement links TRBV27 to TRBJ2-1; 13 bases map to TRBD2. The ends lost 5 bases at V and 1 base at J; junction bases unmatched: 2. From germline, CDR1 is MNHEY and CDR2 SMNVEV (reference sequence). CDR3 length: 16 amino acids. CDR3 DNA sequence: TGTGCCAGCAGTATGACTAGCGGGGGGTCCTACAATGAGCAGTTCTTC. It encodes CASSMTSGGSYNEQFF.

V is TRBV18 and J is TRBJ2-7; D is ambiguous. Trimming stripped 4 bases from V and 3 bases from J, with 19 bases between. CDR1 is KGHSH, CDR2 LQKENI, per germline. There are 16 residues in the CDR3. The DNA for the CDR3 is TGTGCCAGCTCACAGATACTAAGAAGGTCTAACTACGAGCAGTACTTC. Its translation is CASSQILRRSNYEQYF.

The chain joins TRBV10-3 to TRBJ2-6; D possibly matches TRBD1 or TRBD2 (5 bases each). This CDR3 is 16 amino acids long. Germline assignment: CDR1 ENHRY and CDR2 SYGVKD. V was clipped by 4 bases and J by 3 bases, with 13 bases between them. The CDR3 spells CAISGVGVGGANVLTF. Written as DNA, the CDR3 is TGTGCCATCAGTGGTGTGGGGGTTGGTGGGGCCAACGTCCTGACTTTC.

This clonotype showed up just a few times. The chain carries TRBV5-1 and TRBJ1-1; D may be TRBD1 (6 bases). CDR3 length equals 17 residues. The ends were cut back, 2 bases at V and 0 bases at J, with 17 bases in the middle. CDR1 is SGHRS and CDR2 is YFSETQ in the germline V gene. The CDR3 sequence is CASSFGGSSTMNTEAFF. The CDR3 nucleotides are TGCGCCAGCAGCTTTGGGGGCAGTAGTACAATGAACACTGAAGCTTTCTTT.

This clonotype has a handful of counts. The J gene is TRBJ1-3, the V gene TRBV29-1, with 8 bases aligning to TRBD1. Per germline, CDR1 SQVTM and CDR2 ANQGSEA. V lost 7 bases to trimming and J lost 1 base; unmatched junction nucleotides: 3. This CDR3 has 13 residues. The CDR3 sequence: CSARTGSGNTIYF. For the CDR3, the DNA is TGCAGCGCCCGGACAGGGTCTGGAAACACCATATATTTT.

The sample holds a few counts of this clonotype. The genes are TRBV18 and TRBJ1-2, with D possibly TRBD1 on 5 matching bases. Between the trimmed V and J ends, which lost 8 bases and 3 bases, there was a span of 16 bases. The germline V gene encodes CDR1 KGHSH and CDR2 LQKENI. The CDR3 totals 14 residues. CDR3 amino acids: CASGRGRPDYGYTF. For the CDR3, the DNA is TGTGCCAGCGGTAGGGGACGGCCGGACTATGGCTACACCTTC.

In its sample, this clonotype was seen a few times. V usage is TRBV5-1 and J usage is TRBJ1-5, with 7 bases identical to TRBD1. Looked up from germline, CDR1 is SGHRS and CDR2 is YFSETQ. This CDR3 comprises 15 residues. The junction had 7 bases not matched to a gene; V was cut back by 0 bases and J by 7 bases. The CDR3 DNA sequence: TGCGCCAGCAGCTTGGAAGGGGGCAGGGGGCAGCCCCAGCATTTT. Its translation: CASSLEGGRGQPQHF.

This clonotype was found a few times. The rearrangement uses TRBV18 and TRBJ1-5, with TRBD1 as a possible D gene (6 bases). CDR1 KGHSH and CDR2 LQKENI come from the germline V gene. With 2 bases removed from V and 4 bases from J, the gap between germline ends came to 12 bases. The CDR3 length is 15 residues. This CDR3 reads CASSPNEQGNQPQHF. The DNA of the CDR3 is TGTGCCAGCTCACCAAATGAGCAGGGGAATCAGCCCCAGCATTTT. The variable domain in full, with the rest retrieved from reference TRBV18 and TRBJ1-5, is NAGVMQNPRHLVRRRGQEARLRCSPMKGHSHVYWYRQLPEEGLKFMVYLQKENIIDESGMPKERFSAEFPKEGPSILRIQQVVRGDSAAYFCASSPNEQGNQPQHFGDGTRLSIL.

This chain uses TRBV10-3 with TRBJ1-3; 12 bases line up with TRBD1. Germline CDR1 reads ENHRY; CDR2 reads SYGVKD. V lost 3 bases to trimming and J lost 7 bases; unmatched junction nucleotides: 4. This CDR3 spans 15 amino acids. CDR3 sequence reads: CAISEPGQGANTIYF. DNA for the CDR3: TGTGCCATCAGTGAACCGGGACAGGGGGCCAACACCATATATTTT.

This clonotype has only a few counts. Here the CDR3 reads CATSDSGQGARNEQFF. Here the CDR3 DNA reads TGTGCCACCAGTGATTCGGGACAGGGGGCTCGGAATGAGCAGTTCTTC. V and J are TRBV24-1 and TRBJ2-1, with 12 bases fitting TRBD1. J gave up 7 bases and V 2 bases, and 5 bases lay outside the gene matches. Germline V gene sequence: CDR1 KGHDR, CDR2 SFDVKD. This CDR3 has 16 amino acids.

The rearrangement joins TRBV4-1 to TRBJ1-2, with D unclear. Trimming stripped 5 bases from V and 0 bases from J, with 19 bases between. CDR1 MGHRA and CDR2 YSYEKL come from the germline V gene. This CDR3 spans 17 amino acids. The CDR3 DNA follows: TGCGCCAGCAGCTTTAAGGAGCTGACAACGGCTAACTATGGCTACACCTTC. Encoded protein: CASSFKELTTANYGYTF.

The CDR3, as DNA: TGTGCCAGCAGTCCACGACAGCTAAGCTACGAGCAGTACTTC. Translated: CASSPRQLSYEQYF. The chain recombines TRBV6-1 with TRBJ2-7, with a weak D call TRBD1 (5 bases). The germline V gene encodes CDR1 MNHNS and CDR2 SASEGT. V lost 5 bases to trimming and J lost 3 bases, with 14 bases between them. The CDR3 is 14 residues long.

The CDR3 sequence: CSAFYGTDQHF. As DNA, the CDR3 is TGCAGTGCTTTCTACGGGACAGATCAGCATTTT. V and J are TRBV20-1 and TRBJ1-5; 7 bases line up with TRBD1. V lost 5 bases, J lost 13 bases, and 8 bases stayed unmatched. Germline-derived CDR1 and CDR2 are DFQATT and SNEGSKA (reference sequence). The CDR3 spans 11 residues.

V and J are TRBV5-8 and TRBJ1-5, with D unresolved. Per the germline V gene, CDR1 is SGHTS and CDR2 is YDEGEE. Trimming took off 0 bases at V and 4 bases at J, with 8 bases between the two ends. The length of the CDR3 is 14 residues. The CDR3 nucleotides read TGTGCCAGCAGCTTGGGGTGGCTAAATCAGCCCCAGCATTTT. Encoded protein: CASSLGWLNQPQHF.

In this sample, this clonotype turned up a few times. The V gene is TRBV20-1, the J gene TRBJ1-6; TRBD1 matches 7 bases. CDR1 is DFQATT, CDR2 SNEGSKA, per germline (reference sequence). Germline trimming cut 6 bases from V and 4 bases from J; bases unmatched to any gene: 12. The CDR3 covers 16 residues. In DNA, the CDR3 is TGCAGTGCCCCCTTAATCCGGGACAGATATAATTCACCCCTCCACTTT. Translated: CSAPLIRDRYNSPLHF.

CDR3 amino acids: CASSWDSPGANVLTF. The CDR3 nucleotides are TGTGCCAGCAGTTGGGACTCCCCCGGGGCCAACGTCCTGACTTTC. This chain links TRBV12-3 or TRBV12-4 with TRBJ2-6, with D perhaps matching TRBD2 (6 bases). The ends were cut back, 4 bases at V and 4 bases at J, with 11 bases in the middle. The CDR3 is 15 amino acids.

This clonotype was recorded a few times. This sequence joins TRBV4-1 and TRBJ1-1, with D maybe TRBD1 (6 bases). Germline V lookup: CDR1 MGHRA, CDR2 YSYEKL. The CDR3 totals 15 residues. Trimming cost V 0 bases and J 1 base, with 9 bases left between them. This chain's CDR3 is CASSQEGRGNTEAFF. For the CDR3, the DNA is TGCGCCAGCAGCCAAGAAGGCAGGGGGAACACTGAAGCTTTCTTT.

The chain links TRBV12-3 or TRBV12-4 to TRBJ1-2; 8 bases agree with TRBD1. After removal of 5 bases from V and 4 bases from J, the junction contained 15 bases not matched to a gene. This CDR3 is 17 amino acids long. The CDR3 DNA sequence: TGTGCCAGCAGTCCTCGACAGGGGCTGAGCCTAGGCTATGGCTACACCTTC. Translated: CASSPRQGLSLGYGYTF.

The chain combines TRBV2 with TRBJ2-1; TRBD2 matches at 10 bases. V gave up 9 bases and J gave up 6 bases; unmatched junction bases: 5. The germline CDR1 and CDR2 sequences are SNHLY and FYNNEI. There are 13 residues in the CDR3. The DNA for the CDR3 is TGTGCCAGTAGACTAGCGGGCGTCAATGAGCAGTTCTTC. It yields the protein CASRLAGVNEQFF.

The chain links TRBV12-3 or TRBV12-4 to TRBJ2-1; D unresolved. Deletions cut 1 base from V and 2 bases from J, with 12 bases between. There are 16 residues in the CDR3. This chain's CDR3 is CASSLEGPRAYNEQFF. For the CDR3, the DNA is TGTGCCAGCAGTTTAGAAGGACCGAGAGCCTACAATGAGCAGTTCTTC.

This clonotype was recorded a few times. The chain joins TRBV20-1 to TRBJ1-2, with no clear D. V was trimmed by 5 bases and J by 1 base, leaving 11 bases between them. There are 13 residues in the CDR3. The germline V gene has CDR1 DFQATT and CDR2 SNEGSKA (reference sequence). CDR3 DNA sequence: TGCAGTGCTGAGACACAGAATAACTATGGCTACACCTTC. Translating it yields CSAETQNNYGYTF.

The sample holds many counts of this clonotype. This chain uses TRBV20-1 with TRBJ1-5; D is perhaps TRBD1 (6 bases). Trimming removed 3 bases at V and 2 bases at J, with 11 bases between. The CDR3 is 14 amino acids. Germline assignment: CDR1 DFQATT and CDR2 SNEGSKA (reference sequence). The CDR3 DNA follows: TGCAGTGCTAGGCCCCCAGGGGGCAATCAGCCCCAGCATTTT. It codes for CSARPPGGNQPQHF.

The chain links TRBV10-3 to TRBJ2-2; D is possibly TRBD1 (6 bases). V was trimmed by 6 bases and J by 5 bases, leaving 13 bases between them. The CDR3 runs 14 residues. Looked up from germline, CDR1 is ENHRY and CDR2 is SYGVKD. For the CDR3, the DNA is TGTGCCATCAGAACACTAACAGGGACCGGGGAGCTGTTTTTT. Protein product: CAIRTLTGTGELFF.

This chain links TRBV7-2 with TRBJ1-6; 7 bases fit TRBD1. The CDR3 totals 15 residues. V lost 5 bases, J lost 7 bases, and 8 bases stayed unmatched. CDR1 and CDR2 (germline): SGHTA, FQGNSA. CDR3 sequence: CASSPSGTENSPLHF. In nucleotides, the CDR3 is TGTGCCAGCAGCCCCTCCGGGACAGAAAATTCACCCCTCCACTTT.

The V call is TRBV27, the J call TRBJ2-1; the D call may be TRBD1 or TRBD2 (5 bases each). CDR3 size: 19 residues. The germline gives CDR1 MNHEY, CDR2 SMNVEV (reference sequence). The V end was cut by 7 bases, the J end by 0 bases, with 25 bases between. Here the CDR3 reads CASTPVGTMGEFSYNEQFF. CDR3 bases: TGTGCCAGCACCCCCGTGGGGACGATGGGGGAGTTCTCCTACAATGAGCAGTTCTTC.

The chain recombines TRBV6-1 with TRBJ1-1; D is uncertain. Trimming cost V 2 bases and J 3 bases, with 13 bases left between them. Germline V gene sequence: CDR1 MNHNS, CDR2 SASEGT. The CDR3 consists of 15 residues. This CDR3 is CASSELARPHTEAFF. The CDR3 nucleotides are TGTGCCAGCAGTGAATTGGCAAGGCCCCACACTGAAGCTTTCTTT.